This is a list of T cell receptor beta chains from one sample in a study of T cell responses to AZD1222 COVID-19 vaccine. Sequencing was performed with immunoSEQ multiplex PCR; in TCRdb, only in-frame clones are kept and a portion is missing. This sample has 150,000 to 200,000 clones, with roughly 86% found just once. This material consisted of peripheral blood, taken on day 0 of AZD1222 vaccination. The receptors here all came from an adult in good health. CDR3s include the opening cysteine and the closing phenylalanine or tryptophan. D genes are given only for firm matches. Rows may omit the clone size; those that give it use once, few, many or a size class.

cdr3_nt: TGTGCCAGCAGTTCACGGATTAACTATGGCTACACCTTC
cdr3_aa: CASSSRINYGYTF
v_call: TRBV12-3/TRBV12-4
clone_size: -
j_call: TRBJ1-2
d_call: -

cdr3_nt: TGTGCCAGCTCACCGGACAGGGGAACCTATGGCTACACCTTC
cdr3_aa: CASSPDRGTYGYTF
v_call: TRBV18
clone_size: -
j_call: TRBJ1-2
d_call: TRBD1

cdr3_nt: TGTGCCAGCAGCTTGGGCTTGACCTACGAGCAGTACTTC
cdr3_aa: CASSLGLTYEQYF
v_call: TRBV5-4
clone_size: -
j_call: TRBJ2-7
d_call: -

cdr3_nt: TGTGCCAGCAGTTTAACGCGCGAAGCTTTCTTT
cdr3_aa: CASSLTREAFF
v_call: TRBV28
clone_size: -
j_call: TRBJ1-1
d_call: -

cdr3_nt: TGTGCCAGTAGTATCCTCGGGGCTTCCTACAATGAGCAGTTCTTC
cdr3_aa: CASSILGASYNEQFF
v_call: TRBV19
clone_size: -
j_call: TRBJ2-1
d_call: -

cdr3_nt: TGTGCCAGTTCAGACAGCGACTATGGCTACACCTTC
cdr3_aa: CASSDSDYGYTF
v_call: TRBV19
clone_size: -
j_call: TRBJ1-2
d_call: -

cdr3_nt: TGTGCCAGCTCTCCCAATGGCGGCTACGAGCAGTACTTC
cdr3_aa: CASSPNGGYEQYF
v_call: TRBV7-3
clone_size: -
j_call: TRBJ2-7
d_call: -

cdr3_nt: TGTGCCAGCAGCCAGGGGGCCTGGGCTTTCTTT
cdr3_aa: CASSQGAWAFF
v_call: TRBV3-1/TRBV3-2
clone_size: once
j_call: TRBJ1-1
d_call: -

cdr3_nt: TGCGCCAGCAGCCCAGACAGACCCTACGAGCAGTACTTC
cdr3_aa: CASSPDRPYEQYF
v_call: TRBV5-1
clone_size: -
j_call: TRBJ2-7
d_call: -

cdr3_nt: TGTGCCAGTACCTCGACAGGGGTGGAAAAACTGTTTTTT
cdr3_aa: CASTSTGVEKLFF
v_call: TRBV19
clone_size: -
j_call: TRBJ1-4
d_call: TRBD1

cdr3_nt: TGTGCCAGCAGCGACCGGGGGGTGAGGAGCGAGCAGTACTTC
cdr3_aa: CASSDRGVRSEQYF
v_call: TRBV13
clone_size: -
j_call: TRBJ2-7
d_call: TRBD2

cdr3_nt: TGTGCCAGTAGTCTCAGGGGGCATTCACCCCTCCACTTT
cdr3_aa: CASSLRGHSPLHF
v_call: TRBV19
clone_size: few
j_call: TRBJ1-6
d_call: TRBD1

cdr3_nt: TGTGCCACCAGTGATGACAGGGTAGAGGGTCAGCCCCAGCATTTT
cdr3_aa: CATSDDRVEGQPQHF
v_call: TRBV24-1
clone_size: -
j_call: TRBJ1-5
d_call: TRBD1

cdr3_nt: TGCAGCGCTCCAAGCGTGGGTTCAGAGACCCAGTACTTC
cdr3_aa: CSAPSVGSETQYF
v_call: TRBV29-1
clone_size: -
j_call: TRBJ2-5
d_call: -

cdr3_nt: TGTGCCAGCAGTTACACCCTCCTTTCGGGGTTCAATGAGCAGTTCTTC
cdr3_aa: CASSYTLLSGFNEQFF
v_call: TRBV6-2/TRBV6-3
clone_size: -
j_call: TRBJ2-1
d_call: -

cdr3_nt: TGTGCCATCAGTGTAGGTCAAGGCTACACCTTC
cdr3_aa: CAISVGQGYTF
v_call: TRBV10-3
clone_size: -
j_call: TRBJ1-2
d_call: -